The 11 T cell receptor beta chains in this list originate from one sample, sequenced in a study of cytotoxic CD8 clonotypes in ibrutinib-treated CLL. Clones were sequenced by immunoSEQ multiplex PCR, and TCRdb holds only the in-frame ones, with some missing. The sample includes hundreds of thousands of clones, roughly 70% of them seen just once. This specimen was PBMCs, taken after 24 months of ibrutinib treatment. These receptor sequences come from a human donor with chronic lymphocytic leukemia.

The chain is built from TRBV28 and TRBJ2-7, with TRBD2 matching over 11 bases. The germline gives CDR1 MDHEN, CDR2 SYDVKM. The CDR3 has 15 residues. The V gene end was trimmed by 6 bases and the J gene end by 0 bases; junction bases not matched to a gene: 4. The CDR3 DNA reads as TGTGCCAGCAGGTCTAGCGGGAGGAACTCCTACGAGCAGTACTTC. Translation gives CASRSSGRNSYEQYF.

CDR3 protein: CASSLLRTSLGEKLFF. CDR3 sequence (DNA): TGTGCCAGCAGTCTACTCCGAACAAGCCTAGGGGAAAAACTGTTTTTT. The genes are TRBV27 and TRBJ1-4, with D uncertain. The CDR3 consists of 16 residues. Germline V gives CDR1 MNHEY, CDR2 SMNVEV (reference sequence). V gave up 5 bases and J gave up 8 bases, with 21 bases separating them.

CDR3 coding DNA: TGTGCCATCAGTGAGTTCGGCGGTCGGTCCGGATACAATGAGCAGTTCTTC. This translates into CAISEFGGRSGYNEQFF. The chain joins TRBV10-3 to TRBJ2-1; D is ambiguous. Deletions cut 1 base from V and 4 bases from J, with 17 bases between. The germline V gene encodes CDR1 ENHRY and CDR2 SYGVKD. The CDR3 contains 17 residues.

The V call is TRBV28, the J call TRBJ1-3; weak D call: TRBD1 (6 bases). The germline V and J ends were trimmed by 6 bases and 1 base, with 10 bases remaining between them. The CDR3 has 14 residues. Germline loops: CDR1 MDHEN, CDR2 SYDVKM. In nucleotides, the CDR3 is TGTGCCAGCAGCCCTGGACAGTCTGGAAACACCATATATTTT. Its translation is CASSPGQSGNTIYF. The variable domain in full, with the rest retrieved from reference TRBV28 and TRBJ1-3, is DVKVTQSSRYLVKRTGEKVFLECVQDMDHENMFWYRQDPGLGLRLIYFSYDVKMKEKGDIPEGYSVSREKKERFSLILESASTNQTSMYLCASSPGQSGNTIYFGEGSWLTVV.

This clone appeared once. The rearrangement uses TRBV19 and TRBJ2-5, with TRBD1 matching over 8 bases. Germline lookup yields CDR1 LNHDA and CDR2 SQIVND (reference sequence). J lost 5 bases, V lost 3 bases, and 8 bases had no gene match. The CDR3 is made up of 15 amino acids. The CDR3 here is CASSIRGQVEETQYF. CDR3 sequence (DNA): TGTGCCAGTAGTATCCGGGGACAGGTGGAGGAGACCCAGTACTTC.

This clone has a handful of counts. The genes are TRBV7-2 and TRBJ1-1, with 8 bases lining up with TRBD1. Germline V lookup: CDR1 SGHTA, CDR2 FQGNSA. After removal of 4 bases from V and 5 bases from J, the junction contained 6 bases not matched to a gene. This CDR3 has 14 amino acids. CDR3 in amino acids: CASSSRQGKTEAFF. The CDR3 nucleotides are TGTGCCAGCAGCTCCAGACAGGGGAAAACTGAAGCTTTCTTT. The full variable domain, rest sourced from reference TRBV7-2 and TRBJ1-1, is GAGVSQSPSNKVTEKGKDVELRCDPISGHTALYWYRQSLGQGLEFLIYFQGNSAPDKSGLPSDRFSAERTGGSVSTLTIQRTQQEDSAVYLCASSSRQGKTEAFFGQGTRLTVV.

J is TRBJ2-1 and V is TRBV11-2; unclear D gene. Germline CDR1 reads SGHAT; CDR2 reads FQNNGV. This CDR3 has 15 amino acids. V dropped 6 bases and J dropped 2 bases, with 14 bases sitting between them. In DNA, the CDR3 is TGTGCCAGCAGACCCAACGCAGGCCCCTACAATGAGCAGTTCTTC. It codes for CASRPNAGPYNEQFF.

This clone appeared once. This chain joins TRBV5-8 and TRBJ2-3; maybe TRBD1 (6 bases). Per germline, CDR1 SGHTS and CDR2 YDEGEE. CDR3 length: 15 residues. With 0 bases removed from V and 0 bases from J, the gap between germline ends came to 8 bases. The CDR3 here is CASSLVQGSTDTQYF. In DNA, the CDR3 is TGTGCCAGCAGCTTGGTACAGGGAAGCACAGATACGCAGTATTTT.

The chain employs TRBV11-2 and TRBJ2-4; tentative D call: TRBD1 (6 bases). CDR3 length: 15 residues. CDR1 SGHAT and CDR2 FQNNGV come from the germline V gene. V was cut by 4 bases and J by 0 bases, with 10 bases left in between. CDR3: CASSSRDIAKNIQYF. The CDR3 DNA follows: TGTGCCAGCAGCTCAAGGGACATAGCCAAAAACATTCAGTACTTC.

This chain connects TRBV2 to TRBJ2-2; no clear D gene. Germline CDR1 SNHLY, CDR2 FYNNEI. V lost 2 bases and J lost 5, with 3 bases in between. This CDR3 is 12 amino acids long. For the CDR3, the DNA is TGTGCCAGCAGTGAATATACCGGGGAGCTGTTTTTT. It translates to CASSEYTGELFF.

This clone was recorded once. The CDR3 DNA reads TGTGCCAGCAGCTTTCCTTTTAAGCGGGAGTACTACGAGCAGTACTTC. Translating it yields CASSFPFKREYYEQYF. The chain joins TRBV7-3 to TRBJ2-7; 8 bases are a match to TRBD2. The V and J ends lost 3 bases and 3 bases, in that order; junction bases with no gene match: 10. CDR1 is SGHTA, CDR2 FQGTGA, per germline. The CDR3 runs to 16 residues.